Presented here are 25 T cell receptor beta chains from one specimen sequenced in a study of shared clonotypes between healthy human individuals. TCRdb's table, derived via immunoSEQ multiplex PCR, lists solely in-frame clones and lacks some. The sample includes some 2,000,000 clones, 85% to 95% of them seen just once. Only CD45RO-negative cells positively selected for CCR7 counted as naive CD8 cells, so terminally differentiated effector memory CD45RA+ cells were excluded. Sequencing was performed on naive CD8+ T cells sorted from blood. The receptors here all came from a young man in good health.

The chain has TRBV11-2 and TRBJ1-5; 7 positions match TRBD1. This CDR3 is 16 amino acids long. Trimming at V came to 2 bases and at J to 7 bases, leaving 11 bases not matched to a gene. Germline CDR1 is SGHAT and CDR2 is FQNNGV. The CDR3 DNA reads as TGTGCCAGCAGCTTAATTCCGACAGGGAACCGACAGCCCCAGCATTTT. This sequence encodes CASSLIPTGNRQPQHF. The full variable domain, its missing parts supplied by reference TRBV11-2 and TRBJ1-5, is EAGVAQSPRYKIIEKRQSVAFWCNPISGHATLYWYQQILGQGPKLLIQFQNNGVVDDSQLPKDRFSAERLKGVDSTLKIQPAKLEDSAVYLCASSLIPTGNRQPQHFGDGTRLSIL.

With respect to this clone: Within the sample, other DNA sequences also encode this same CDR3. The J gene is TRBJ2-7, the V gene TRBV4-1; 9 positions agree with TRBD2. CDR3 length: 15 residues. Per germline, CDR1 MGHRA and CDR2 YSYEKL. With V trimmed by 0 bases and J by 4 bases, 4 bases remained unmatched. CDR3 loop: CASSQENSGGYEQYF. In DNA form, the CDR3 reads TGCGCCAGCAGCCAAGAGAATAGCGGGGGTTACGAGCAGTACTTC.

V usage is TRBV5-5 and J usage is TRBJ1-5; 10 bases fit TRBD1. Trimming removed 3 bases from V and 3 bases from J; junction bases left unmatched: 3. From germline, CDR1 is SGHKS and CDR2 YYEKEE (reference sequence). CDR3 length: 15 residues. CDR3 in amino acids: CASSSDRGYNQPQHF. The CDR3 DNA reads TGTGCCAGCAGCTCGGACAGGGGGTACAATCAGCCCCAGCATTTT.

The chain couples TRBV10-1 to TRBJ2-1; 10 bases are shared with TRBD2. Unmatched junction bases numbered 2, after V lost 0 bases and J lost 0 bases. Germline lookup yields CDR1 WNHNN and CDR2 SYGVQD (reference sequence). The CDR3 is 17 amino acids. The CDR3 bases are TGCGCCAGCAGTGAGTCGGCTAGCGGGAGCTCCTACAATGAGCAGTTCTTC. Its protein is CASSESASGSSYNEQFF.

This chain links TRBV29-1 with TRBJ2-7; D tentatively fits TRBD1 or TRBD2 (5 bases each). V lost 7 bases, J lost 0 bases, and 10 bases lay in between. The length of the CDR3 is 12 residues. CDR1 SQVTM and CDR2 ANQGSEA come from the germline V gene. CDR3 nucleotide sequence: TGCAGCGGGGGACGGGGCTCCTACGAGCAGTACTTC. Residues: CSGGRGSYEQYF.

This chain joins TRBV30 and TRBJ1-1, with a weak D call TRBD1 (5 bases). The CDR3 length is 15 residues. The germline V gene has CDR1 GTSNPN and CDR2 SVGIG (reference sequence). V lost 0 bases, J lost 2 bases, and 13 bases lay in between. The CDR3 loop is CAWSVLGGTNTEAFF. The DNA for the CDR3 is TGTGCCTGGAGTGTACTGGGGGGGACTAACACTGAAGCTTTCTTT. Complete variable domain (other parts from reference TRBV30 and TRBJ1-1): SQTIHQWPATLVQPVGSPLSLECTVEGTSNPNLYWYRQAAGRGLQLLFYSVGIGQISSEVPQNLSASRPQDRQFILSSKKLLLSDSGFYLCAWSVLGGTNTEAFFGQGTRLTVV.

CDR3 residues: CASSLTSEGLAGSVDTQYF. CDR3 in DNA: TGTGCCAGCAGTTTAACATCTGAGGGACTAGCGGGATCGGTAGATACGCAGTATTTT. This rearrangement joins TRBV27 to TRBJ2-3; 13 nucleotides match TRBD2. V was clipped by 2 bases and J by 5 bases; unmatched bases: 13. Looked up from germline, CDR1 is MNHEY and CDR2 is SMNVEV (reference sequence). The CDR3 extends over 19 amino acids.

The CDR3 here is CASSFEVAGGYEQYF. CDR3 DNA sequence: TGTGCCAGCAGTTTTGAGGTAGCGGGGGGCTACGAGCAGTACTTC. The V and J genes are TRBV27 and TRBJ2-7; 10 bases are a match to TRBD2. Trimming removed 3 bases from V and 3 bases from J; junction bases left unmatched: 5. The CDR3 spans 15 residues. In germline, CDR1 is MNHEY, CDR2 SMNVEV (reference sequence).

CDR3 nucleotide sequence: TGTGCCAGCAAGCTTCGGGACAGGGCGGATTCACCCCTCCACTTT. Translating gives CASKLRDRADSPLHF. This rearrangement joins TRBV6-4 to TRBJ1-6; 9 positions match TRBD1. CDR1 is MRHNA, CDR2 SNTAGT, per germline. The CDR3 runs 15 residues. Trimming took 7 bases from V and 8 from J; bases not matched to a gene: 9.

The chain employs TRBV5-1 and TRBJ2-7; TRBD1 matches 8 bases. Trimming cost V 4 bases and J 2 bases; bases outside gene matches: 5. This CDR3 comprises 14 residues. Looked up from germline, CDR1 is SGHRS and CDR2 is YFSETQ. This chain's CDR3 is CASSQDRGAYEQYF. The CDR3 nucleotides read TGCGCCAGCAGCCAAGACAGGGGTGCCTACGAGCAGTACTTC.

The gene calls are TRBV7-9 and TRBJ1-5; D remains ambiguous. Trimming left V 5 bases short and J 0 bases short, with 11 bases between. The CDR3 is 15 residues long. Germline V gene sequence: CDR1 SEHNR, CDR2 FQNEAQ (reference sequence). CDR3 residues: CASSGDDRSNQPQHF. CDR3 bases: TGTGCCAGCAGCGGTGACGACCGTAGCAATCAGCCCCAGCATTTT.

This rearrangement joins TRBV13 to TRBJ2-1; TRBD2 might be the D (5 bases). The CDR3 runs to 16 residues. V lost 4 bases and J 1 base, leaving 14 bases between the germline ends. From germline, CDR1 is PRHDT and CDR2 FYEKMQ (reference sequence). The CDR3 DNA reads as TGTGCCAGCAGCTCGCCGAACGGGATATCCTACAATGAGCAGTTCTTC. Protein sequence: CASSSPNGISYNEQFF.

The chain couples TRBV5-8 to TRBJ1-5; D call uncertain. The CDR3 spans 14 residues. With 0 bases removed from V and 3 bases from J, the gap between germline ends came to 7 bases. Germline values: CDR1 SGHTS, CDR2 YDEGEE. CDR3 in amino acids: CASSLAGFNQPQHF. DNA for the CDR3: TGTGCCAGCAGCTTGGCGGGCTTCAATCAGCCCCAGCATTTT.

V is TRBV4-1 and J is TRBJ2-3, with 7 bases aligning to TRBD2. The CDR3 runs 14 residues. Trimming cost V 0 bases and J 5 bases; bases outside gene matches: 2. Germline CDR1 MGHRA, CDR2 YSYEKL. CDR3 sequence: CASSQELAQDTQYF. Written as DNA, the CDR3 is TGCGCCAGCAGCCAAGAACTAGCGCAAGATACGCAGTATTTT.

A word on this clone: Other DNA sequences in this specimen translate into the identical CDR3. The chain employs TRBV10-3 and TRBJ2-7; D assignment may be TRBD1 or TRBD2 (5 bases each). V lost 2 bases and J 7 bases, leaving 9 bases between the germline ends. Germline-derived CDR1 and CDR2 are ENHRY and SYGVKD. CDR3 length: 12 amino acids. Written as DNA, the CDR3 is TGTGCCATCAGTGAGGGGGGTCTAGAGCAGTACTTC. Protein sequence: CAISEGGLEQYF.

The chain joins TRBV27 to TRBJ2-7, with a possible D match to TRBD1 (5 bases). The length of the CDR3 is 15 residues. Germline CDR1 is MNHEY and CDR2 is SMNVEV (reference sequence). V was clipped by 0 bases and J by 5 bases, with 14 bases between them. This CDR3 is CASSLSGGAVHEQYF. CDR3 nucleotide sequence: TGTGCCAGCAGTTTATCAGGTGGGGCCGTCCACGAGCAGTACTTC.

The rearrangement uses TRBV6-1 and TRBJ2-1; 14 bases are a match to TRBD2. Germline values: CDR1 MNHNS, CDR2 SASEGT. The CDR3 consists of 17 residues. The V segment lost 5 bases and the J segment 3 bases; nucleotides outside the gene matches: 6. The CDR3 loop is CASSQGLAGGFYNEQFF. The CDR3, as DNA: TGTGCCAGCAGTCAAGGACTAGCGGGGGGTTTCTACAATGAGCAGTTCTTC.

The V gene is TRBV19, the J gene TRBJ2-7; 8 bases align to TRBD2. Germline V CDR1 and CDR2: LNHDA, SQIVND (reference sequence). V lost 5 bases, J lost 3 bases, and 3 bases stayed unmatched. The CDR3 sequence is 13 residues long. The CDR3 nucleotides are TGTGCCAGTAGTCTCGGGGGGGACTACGAGCAGTACTTC. Its protein product is CASSLGGDYEQYF.

The chain uses TRBV28 and TRBJ2-7; D remains unclear. This CDR3 contains 13 residues. V lost 3 bases and J lost 2, with 8 bases in between. CDR1 MDHEN and CDR2 SYDVKM come from the germline V gene. The CDR3 DNA sequence: TGTGCCAGCAGTTTGACGAGGACCTACGAGCAGTACTTC. Residues: CASSLTRTYEQYF.

In regard to this clone: Distinct nucleotide sequences in the sample also encode this CDR3. The rearrangement uses TRBV9 and TRBJ2-7; TRBD1 matches 7 bases. J gave up 4 bases and V 3 bases, and 10 bases lay outside the gene matches. The germline V gene encodes CDR1 SGDLS and CDR2 YYNGEE. CDR3 size: 15 residues. The CDR3 region has the DNA TGTGCCAGCAGCGCGGGCCCGGGACAGAGATACGAGCAGTACTTC. Translating it yields CASSAGPGQRYEQYF.

This chain joins TRBV11-2 and TRBJ1-4, with D maybe TRBD1 (6 bases). Trimming left V 3 bases short and J 5 bases short, with 22 bases between. CDR1 SGHAT and CDR2 FQNNGV come from the germline V gene. The CDR3 covers 18 residues. DNA of the CDR3: TGTGCCAGCAGCTTGGTCGGTTCGGGGGCGGGTAGAAATGAAAAACTGTTTTTT. Residues: CASSLVGSGAGRNEKLFF.

The chain links TRBV11-2 to TRBJ2-1, with no clear D. CDR3 length: 11 amino acids. Per germline, CDR1 SGHAT and CDR2 FQNNGV. Trimming cost V 5 bases and J 5 bases, with 4 bases left between them. The CDR3 sequence is CASSLNNEQFF. The CDR3 nucleotides are TGTGCCAGCAGCCTTAACAATGAGCAGTTCTTC.

This clone has only one observation. This chain connects TRBV9 to TRBJ2-1, with 8 bases matching TRBD2. The length of the CDR3 is 17 residues. Germline assignment: CDR1 SGDLS and CDR2 YYNGEE. V trimming: 0 bases; J trimming: 8 bases; junction bases outside the gene matches: 13. The CDR3 region has the DNA TGTGCCAGCAGCGTAGGCTTAGGAGGGACTAGATCCGATGAGCAGTTCTTC. This sequence encodes CASSVGLGGTRSDEQFF.

The chain joins TRBV11-2 to TRBJ2-1; 11 nucleotides agree with TRBD2. J was trimmed by 4 bases and V by 1 base; bases with no gene match: 3. The CDR3 spans 16 residues. The germline gives CDR1 SGHAT, CDR2 FQNNGV. The CDR3 sequence: CASSLVGTSGYNEQFF. CDR3 nucleotide sequence: TGTGCCAGCAGCTTAGTGGGGACTAGCGGTTACAATGAGCAGTTCTTC.

Turning to this clone: This CDR3 is missing its conserved last phenylalanine or tryptophan, likely due to a read error. The limits of the CDR3 on the DNA are not certain, so only TCRdb's listed CDR3 is given. This chain links TRBV6-1 with TRBJ2-7. Counting both end residues, the CDR3 totals 9 amino acids. Germline V gives CDR1 MNHNS, CDR2 SASEGT. The CDR3 sequence: CASSNPPSL.